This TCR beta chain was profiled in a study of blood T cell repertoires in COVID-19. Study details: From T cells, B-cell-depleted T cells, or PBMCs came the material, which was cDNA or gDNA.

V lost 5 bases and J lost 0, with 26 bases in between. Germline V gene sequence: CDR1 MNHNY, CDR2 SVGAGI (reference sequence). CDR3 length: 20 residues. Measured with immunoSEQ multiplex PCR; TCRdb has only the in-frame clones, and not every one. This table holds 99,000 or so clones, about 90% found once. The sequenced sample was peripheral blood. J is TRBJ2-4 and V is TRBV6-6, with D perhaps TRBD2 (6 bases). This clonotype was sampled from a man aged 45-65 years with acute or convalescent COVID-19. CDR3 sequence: CASSPPPKEGERIAKNIQYF. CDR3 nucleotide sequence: TGTGCCAGCAGTCCACCCCCCAAGGAGGGTGAAAGGATAGCCAAAAACATTCAGTACTTC.